This TCR beta chain comes out of a study of blood T cell repertoires in COVID-19. Study information: Both acute and convalescent COVID-19 samples were obtained from the United States, Italy and Spain. T cells, B-cell-depleted T cells, or PBMCs supplied cDNA or gDNA.

Trimming cost V 4 bases and J 4 bases; bases outside gene matches: 6. Germline CDR1 MNHEY, CDR2 SMNVEV (reference sequence). The CDR3 spans 15 residues. In the study's own analysis: Scientists estimated how many nucleated cells there were by amplifying reference gene primers. Profiled with immunoSEQ multiplex PCR; TCRdb holds only in-frame clones, not every one. D and trimming were read from the DNA, whereas the V and J calls and clone size are those reported in that table. The profile shows about 140,000 clones, over 60% of them singletons. The sequenced sample was peripheral blood. This clonotype was obtained from a man aged 45 to 65 with acute or convalescent COVID-19. This chain uses TRBV27 with TRBJ2-5, with 10 bases that match TRBD1. The CDR3 here is CASSSGQGVGETQYF. CDR3 in DNA: TGTGCCAGCAGTTCCGGACAGGGGGTAGGAGAGACCCAGTACTTC.